The clone carrying this T cell receptor beta chain appeared once. TCRdb keeps only in-frame clones here, not all; method: immunoSEQ multiplex PCR. Of some 60,000 clones detected, approximately 87% appear once; the ten largest clones hold 5.2%. These data originate in a study of technical replicates of blood from a handful of donors. The clonotype comes from a human donor in good health. Some clones in this sample may be carry-over from other donors' samples. Sequenced material: PBMCs.

Written as DNA, the CDR3 is TGTGCCAGCAGCTCTCTACACAGTGGCGGAAACACCATATATTTT. As protein: CASSSLHSGGNTIYF. The chain joins TRBV5-6 to TRBJ1-3; D not certain. The V gene's germline CDR1 is SGHDT and CDR2 YYEEEE. The CDR3 covers 15 residues. V lost 3 bases and J lost 4, with 14 bases in between. The variable domain in full, completed from reference TRBV5-6 and TRBJ1-3, reads DAGVTQSPTHLIKTRGQQVTLRCSPKSGHDTVSWYQQALGQGPQFIFQYYEEEERQRGNFPDRFSGHQFPNYSSELNVNALLLGDSALYLCASSSLHSGGNTIYFGEGSWLTVV.